The T cell receptor beta chain under discussion was sequenced for a study of T cells after yellow fever vaccination. At the level of the study: Fractions containing few cells were prepared with SMART-Seq v4 Ultra Low Input.

Study-wide points: Abundant clonotypes from the bulk population could get into FACS-sorted repertoires as contaminants. Post-booster reappearance was seen for most primary-vaccination clones (roughly 97% CD4, roughly 86% CD8).

V lost 0 bases and J 1 base, leaving 9 bases between the germline ends. CDR3 length equals 15 residues. The germline gives CDR1 SEHNR, CDR2 FQNEAQ (reference sequence). Template-switching 5'RACE yielded the TCR cDNA; a universal primer site and UMIs were added in the process. One entry per CDR3 protein results from TCRdb running MiXCR on the 5' RACE reads. The sample consists of over 120,000 distinct CDR3 sequences, just over 6.5% of them appearing once. In regard to this clonotype: The target antigen is unknown.

This sequence joins TRBV7-9 and TRBJ2-5; D could derive from TRBD1 or TRBD2 (5 bases each). Sample: CD4+ T cells sorted from PBMCs, taken 10 days after the yellow fever booster vaccination. The source of this sequence is a man under 40 who received the YFV17D yellow fever vaccine. Here the CDR3 DNA reads TGTGCCAGCAGCTTAGCCCCGGGGCTCCAAGAGACCCAGTACTTC. Encoded protein: CASSLAPGLQETQYF.